This T cell receptor beta chain came from a study of T cell changes during pregnancy in multiple sclerosis. Germline V lookup: CDR1 ENHRY, CDR2 SYGVKD. Trimming cost V 4 bases and J 2 bases, with 8 bases left between them. CDR3 length: 13 amino acids. Profiled with immunoSEQ multiplex PCR; TCRdb holds only in-frame clones, not every one. This table has some 80,000 clones, 90% to 95% appearing once. This TCR was recovered from a female donor with multiple sclerosis, enrolled in a pregnancy study. This chain uses TRBV10-3 with TRBJ1-2; no definite D call. Material: peripheral blood, obtained in the second trimester of pregnancy. The CDR3 sequence: CAISAAGNYGYTF. CDR3 nucleotide sequence: TGTGCCATCAGTGCAGCAGGCAACTATGGCTACACCTTC.